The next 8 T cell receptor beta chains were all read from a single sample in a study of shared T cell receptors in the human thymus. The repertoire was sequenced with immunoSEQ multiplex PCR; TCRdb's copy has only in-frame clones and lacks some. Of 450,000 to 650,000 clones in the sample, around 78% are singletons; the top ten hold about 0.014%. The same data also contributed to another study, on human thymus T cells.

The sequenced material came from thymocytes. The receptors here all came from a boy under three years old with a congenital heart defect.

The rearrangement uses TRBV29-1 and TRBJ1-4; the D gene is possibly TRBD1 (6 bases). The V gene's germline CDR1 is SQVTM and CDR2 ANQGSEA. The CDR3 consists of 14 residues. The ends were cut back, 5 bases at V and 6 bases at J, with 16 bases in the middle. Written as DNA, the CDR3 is TGCAGCGTTATAAATAACAGGGTCGATGAAAAACTGTTTTTT. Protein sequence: CSVINNRVDEKLFF.

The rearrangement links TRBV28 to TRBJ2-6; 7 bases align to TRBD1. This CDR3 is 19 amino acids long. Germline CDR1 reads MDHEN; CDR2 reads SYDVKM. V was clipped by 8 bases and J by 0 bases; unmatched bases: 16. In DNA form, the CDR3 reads TGTGCCAGCGCCTTCCGGACAGGACTTTTAAGCTCTGGGGCCAACGTCCTGACTTTC. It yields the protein CASAFRTGLLSSGANVLTF.

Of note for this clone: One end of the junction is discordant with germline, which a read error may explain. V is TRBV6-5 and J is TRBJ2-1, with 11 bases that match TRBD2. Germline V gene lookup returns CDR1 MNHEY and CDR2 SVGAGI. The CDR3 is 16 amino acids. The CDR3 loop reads CASRYLTSGSLYEQFF. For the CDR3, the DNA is TGTGCCAGCAGATACTTAACTAGCGGGAGCCTCTATGAGCAGTTCTTC.

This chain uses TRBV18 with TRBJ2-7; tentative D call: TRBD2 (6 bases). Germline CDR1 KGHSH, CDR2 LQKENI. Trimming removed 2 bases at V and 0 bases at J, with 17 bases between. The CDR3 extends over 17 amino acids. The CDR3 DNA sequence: TGTGCCAGCTCACCAAGGAAGGGGTTAGCGGCCTCCTACGAGCAGTACTTC. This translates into CASSPRKGLAASYEQYF.

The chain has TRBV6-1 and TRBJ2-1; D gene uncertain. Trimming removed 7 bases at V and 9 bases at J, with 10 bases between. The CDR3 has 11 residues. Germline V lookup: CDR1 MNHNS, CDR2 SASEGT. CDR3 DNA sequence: TGTGCCAGCATTTCTAGTAGTGAGCAGTTCTTC. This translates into CASISSSEQFF.

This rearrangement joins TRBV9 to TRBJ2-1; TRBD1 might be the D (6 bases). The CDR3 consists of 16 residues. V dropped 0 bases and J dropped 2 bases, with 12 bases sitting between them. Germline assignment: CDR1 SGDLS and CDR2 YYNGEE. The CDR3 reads CASSVAYRDTYNEQFF. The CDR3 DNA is TGTGCCAGCAGCGTAGCGTACAGGGACACCTACAATGAGCAGTTCTTC.

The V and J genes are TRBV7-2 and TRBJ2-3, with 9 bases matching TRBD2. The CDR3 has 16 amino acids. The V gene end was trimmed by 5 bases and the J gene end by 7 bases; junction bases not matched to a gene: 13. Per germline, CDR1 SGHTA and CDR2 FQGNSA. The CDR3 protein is CASSPPPGTSPNTQYF. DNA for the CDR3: TGTGCCAGCAGCCCCCCTCCCGGGACTAGCCCAAATACGCAGTATTTT. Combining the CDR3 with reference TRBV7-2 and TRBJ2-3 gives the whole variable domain GAGVSQSPSNKVTEKGKDVELRCDPISGHTALYWYRQSLGQGLEFLIYFQGNSAPDKSGLPSDRFSAERTGGSVSTLTIQRTQQEDSAVYLCASSPPPGTSPNTQYFGPGTRLTVL.

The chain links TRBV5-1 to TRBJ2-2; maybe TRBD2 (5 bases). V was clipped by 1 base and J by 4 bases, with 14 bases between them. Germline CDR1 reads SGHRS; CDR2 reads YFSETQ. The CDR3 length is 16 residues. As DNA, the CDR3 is TGCGCCAGCAGCTTGCCACTCCTAGCATCCACCGGGGAGCTGTTTTTT. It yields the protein CASSLPLLASTGELFF. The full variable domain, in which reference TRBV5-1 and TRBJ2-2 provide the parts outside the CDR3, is KAGVTQTPRYLIKTRGQQVTLSCSPISGHRSVSWYQQTPGQGLQFLFEYFSETQRNKGNFPGRFSGRQFSNSRSEMNVSTLELGDSALYLCASSLPLLASTGELFFGEGSRLTVL.